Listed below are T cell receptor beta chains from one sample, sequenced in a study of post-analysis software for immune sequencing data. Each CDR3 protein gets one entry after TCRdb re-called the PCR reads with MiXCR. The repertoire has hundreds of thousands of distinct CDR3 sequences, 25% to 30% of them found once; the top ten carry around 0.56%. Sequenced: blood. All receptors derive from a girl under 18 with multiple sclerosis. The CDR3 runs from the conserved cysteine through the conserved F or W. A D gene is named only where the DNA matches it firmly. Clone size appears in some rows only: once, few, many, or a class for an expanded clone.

CDR3 protein: CASSVTSGRPMDHEQFF
CDR3 DNA: TGTGCCAGCAGCGTCACTAGCGGGAGGCCCATGGACCATGAGCAGTTCTTC
V gene: TRBV7-9
J gene: TRBJ2-1
D gene: TRBD2
clone size: -

CDR3 protein: CASSFKPGEGETQYF
CDR3 DNA: TGCGCCAGCAGCTTTAAGCCAGGAGAGGGAGAGACCCAGTACTTC
V gene: TRBV5-1
J gene: TRBJ2-5
D gene: -
clone size: -

CDR3 protein: CASSLAPAGASTDTQYF
CDR3 DNA: TGTGCCAGCAGCTTAGCGCCGGCGGGGGCCAGCACAGATACGCAGTATTTT
V gene: TRBV7-2
J gene: TRBJ2-3
D gene: -
clone size: few

CDR3 protein: CASSPNRPALAKNIQYF
CDR3 DNA: TGTGCCAGCAGTCCCAATCGACCGGCGCTAGCCAAAAACATTCAGTACTTC
V gene: TRBV28
J gene: TRBJ2-4
D gene: -
clone size: many

CDR3 protein: CASSSGQGYSYEQYF
CDR3 DNA: TGTGCCAGCAGTTCGGGACAGGGCTATTCCTACGAGCAGTACTTC
V gene: TRBV6-5
J gene: TRBJ2-7
D gene: TRBD1
clone size: -

CDR3 protein: CASRKNTRTLDGYTF
CDR3 DNA: TGTGCCAGCAGGAAAAATACAAGGACCTTGGATGGCTACACCTTC
V gene: TRBV2
J gene: TRBJ1-2
D gene: -
clone size: -

CDR3 protein: CASSPIGSSQETQYF
CDR3 DNA: TGTGCCAGCAGCCCCATTGGATCTTCCCAAGAGACCCAGTACTTC
V gene: TRBV7-9
J gene: TRBJ2-5
D gene: -
clone size: few

CDR3 protein: CASSEVAGANGGYTF
CDR3 DNA: TGTGCCAGCAGTGAGGTCGCAGGGGCCAACGGTGGCTACACCTTC
V gene: TRBV2
J gene: TRBJ1-2
D gene: -
clone size: -

CDR3 protein: CASSGVGSPLHF
CDR3 DNA: TGTGCCAGCAGCGGGGTCGGATCACCCCTCCACTTT
V gene: TRBV9
J gene: TRBJ1-6
D gene: -
clone size: -

CDR3 protein: CASSQVERDSNEQFF
CDR3 DNA: TGCGCCAGCAGCCAAGTTGAGAGAGACAGCAATGAGCAGTTCTTC
V gene: TRBV4-3
J gene: TRBJ2-1
D gene: -
clone size: -

CDR3 protein: CASSVGAGGAYEQYF
CDR3 DNA: TGTGCCAGCAGCGTAGGGGCAGGGGGCGCGTACGAGCAGTACTTC
V gene: TRBV9
J gene: TRBJ2-7
D gene: TRBD1
clone size: many

CDR3 protein: CASSIGAVSGYTF
CDR3 DNA: TGTGCCAGCAGCATAGGGGCAGTGAGTGGCTACACCTTC
V gene: TRBV11-2
J gene: TRBJ1-2
D gene: -
clone size: -

CDR3 protein: CASRPGSTDTQYF
CDR3 DNA: TGTGCCAGCAGACCAGGTAGCACAGATACGCAGTATTTT
V gene: TRBV7-9
J gene: TRBJ2-3
D gene: -
clone size: -

CDR3 protein: CASSWNRDRGGEQYF
CDR3 DNA: TGCGCCAGCAGCTGGAACCGGGACAGGGGGGGGGAGCAGTACTTC
V gene: TRBV5-1
J gene: TRBJ2-7
D gene: TRBD1
clone size: -

CDR3 protein: CAISGPGGAAKNIQYF
CDR3 DNA: TGTGCCATCAGTGGTCCCGGGGGCGCAGCCAAAAACATTCAGTACTTC
V gene: TRBV10-3
J gene: TRBJ2-4
D gene: -
clone size: -

CDR3 protein: CSASGTSASYNEQFF
CDR3 DNA: TGCAGTGCTAGTGGGACTAGCGCTTCCTACAATGAGCAGTTCTTC
V gene: TRBV20-1
J gene: TRBJ2-1
D gene: TRBD2
clone size: many

CDR3 protein: CASSLVGGRSNTEAFF
CDR3 DNA: TGCGCCAGCAGCTTGGTGGGTGGACGGTCGAACACTGAAGCTTTCTTT
V gene: TRBV5-1
J gene: TRBJ1-1
D gene: -
clone size: few

CDR3 protein: CSARDHHYEQYF
CDR3 DNA: TGCAGTGCTAGAGATCACCACTACGAGCAGTACTTC
V gene: TRBV20-1
J gene: TRBJ2-7
D gene: -
clone size: -

CDR3 protein: CSASVSGQTRNNQPQHF
CDR3 DNA: TGCAGTGCTAGTGTCTCCGGACAGACTCGAAACAATCAGCCCCAGCATTTT
V gene: TRBV20-1
J gene: TRBJ1-5
D gene: -
clone size: -

CDR3 protein: CASSLSRDTKGVLTF
CDR3 DNA: TGTGCCAGCAGCTTATCTAGGGACACCAAGGGCGTCCTGACTTTC
V gene: TRBV7-9
J gene: TRBJ2-6
D gene: -
clone size: few

CDR3 protein: CASSLGSDPYNEQFF
CDR3 DNA: TGTGCCAGCAGCTTAGGTTCAGACCCCTACAATGAGCAGTTCTTC
V gene: TRBV7-2
J gene: TRBJ2-1
D gene: -
clone size: many

CDR3 protein: CASTETAGGSPPHF
CDR3 DNA: TGTGCCAGCACCGAGACAGCTGGGGGCTCACCCCCCCACTTT
V gene: TRBV7-9
J gene: TRBJ1-6
D gene: -
clone size: -

CDR3 protein: CSVEDRGSGQFRLIEQFF
CDR3 DNA: TGCAGCGTTGAAGATCGGGGGTCGGGGCAGTTTCGTTTGATTGAGCAGTTCTTC
V gene: TRBV29-1
J gene: TRBJ2-1
D gene: -
clone size: -

CDR3 protein: CSAARLAVQQETQYF
CDR3 DNA: TGCAGTGCTGCCCGACTAGCGGTACAACAAGAGACCCAGTACTTC
V gene: TRBV20-1
J gene: TRBJ2-5
D gene: TRBD2
clone size: few

CDR3 protein: CASSRAGTGGNSPLHF
CDR3 DNA: TGTGCCAGCAGTCGCGCCGGGACAGGGGGCAATTCACCCCTCCACTTT
V gene: TRBV6-5
J gene: TRBJ1-6
D gene: TRBD1
clone size: few

CDR3 protein: CASSQLSGTTANYGYTF
CDR3 DNA: TGTGCCAGCAGCCAACTTTCCGGGACGACCGCTAACTATGGCTACACCTTC
V gene: TRBV14
J gene: TRBJ1-2
D gene: -
clone size: -

CDR3 protein: CASSQDPQGWDTQYF
CDR3 DNA: TGCGCCAGCAGCCAAGACCCCCAGGGTTGGGATACGCAGTATTTT
V gene: TRBV4-1
J gene: TRBJ2-3
D gene: -
clone size: -

CDR3 protein: CASSYELAGGRRLEQFF
CDR3 DNA: TGTGCCAGCAGTTACGAACTAGCGGGAGGGCGAAGGCTCGAGCAGTTCTTC
V gene: TRBV6-2/TRBV6-3
J gene: TRBJ2-1
D gene: TRBD2
clone size: -

CDR3 protein: CASSERVWGRQETQYF
CDR3 DNA: TGTGCCAGCAGTGAACGGGTTTGGGGACGGCAAGAGACCCAGTACTTC
V gene: TRBV2
J gene: TRBJ2-5
D gene: -
clone size: -

CDR3 protein: CSARVGGPVLIVWATSTDTQYF
CDR3 DNA: TGCAGTGCTAGAGTAGGGGGGCCAGTTCTTATCGTGTGGGCTACAAGCACAGATACGCAGTATTTT
V gene: TRBV20-1
J gene: TRBJ2-3
D gene: -
clone size: few

CDR3 protein: CASSPLRGANYGYTF
CDR3 DNA: TGTGCCAGCAGTCCCCTACGAGGGGCTAACTATGGCTACACCTTC
V gene: TRBV12-3/TRBV12-4
J gene: TRBJ1-2
D gene: -
clone size: -

CDR3 protein: CASSTKRGKNTEAFF
CDR3 DNA: TGTGCCAGCAGTACAAAGAGGGGTAAGAACACTGAAGCTTTCTTT
V gene: TRBV9
J gene: TRBJ1-1
D gene: -
clone size: -

CDR3 protein: CASSSVRAGGYNEQFF
CDR3 DNA: TGTGCCAGCAGTTCCGTCCGAGCGGGGGGTTACAATGAGCAGTTCTTC
V gene: TRBV27
J gene: TRBJ2-1
D gene: TRBD2
clone size: few

CDR3 protein: CASSLYSGSGSNYGYTF
CDR3 DNA: TGTGCCAGCAGCTTATATTCGGGGAGCGGCTCGAACTATGGCTACACCTTC
V gene: TRBV7-9
J gene: TRBJ1-2
D gene: -
clone size: few

CDR3 protein: CSVVRGFRRNTEAFF
CDR3 DNA: TGCAGCGTTGTACGGGGCTTTCGGAGGAACACTGAAGCTTTCTTT
V gene: TRBV29-1
J gene: TRBJ1-1
D gene: -
clone size: -

CDR3 protein: CAISESLASYNEQFF
CDR3 DNA: TGTGCCATCAGTGAGTCTCTAGCCTCCTACAATGAGCAGTTCTTC
V gene: TRBV10-3
J gene: TRBJ2-1
D gene: -
clone size: few

CDR3 protein: CASSRFAGANVLTF
CDR3 DNA: TGTGCCAGCAGCCGATTTGCAGGGGCCAACGTCCTGACTTTC
V gene: TRBV7-8
J gene: TRBJ2-6
D gene: -
clone size: few

CDR3 protein: CTSSSGLAGGTSTDTQYF
CDR3 DNA: TGCACCAGCAGCTCTGGACTAGCGGGGGGCACTAGCACAGATACGCAGTATTTT
V gene: TRBV5-1
J gene: TRBJ2-3
D gene: TRBD2
clone size: few

CDR3 protein: CASSFRPPGGEKLFF
CDR3 DNA: TGTGCCAGCAGCTTCCGTCCCCCCGGAGGCGAAAAACTGTTTTTT
V gene: TRBV7-2
J gene: TRBJ1-4
D gene: -
clone size: -

CDR3 protein: CASRGQGSYGYTF
CDR3 DNA: TGTGCCAGCAGGGGACAGGGGTCCTATGGCTACACCTTC
V gene: TRBV27
J gene: TRBJ1-2
D gene: TRBD1
clone size: -

CDR3 protein: CASSLEGTGGYEQFF
CDR3 DNA: TGTGCCAGCAGCTTGGAGGGGACAGGGGGATATGAGCAGTTCTTC
V gene: TRBV5-5
J gene: TRBJ2-1
D gene: TRBD1
clone size: -

CDR3 protein: CASSLTGRETQYF
CDR3 DNA: TGTGCCAGCAGCTTGACCGGGAGGGAGACCCAGTACTTC
V gene: TRBV5-6
J gene: TRBJ2-5
D gene: TRBD2
clone size: many

CDR3 protein: CSASRPVSSYNEQFF
CDR3 DNA: TGCAGTGCTAGTCGGCCAGTTTCCTCCTACAATGAGCAGTTCTTC
V gene: TRBV20-1
J gene: TRBJ2-1
D gene: -
clone size: -

CDR3 protein: CASALTSGSLRDTQYF
CDR3 DNA: TGTGCTAGTGCCCTGACTAGCGGGAGTTTGAGAGATACGCAGTATTTT
V gene: TRBV12-5
J gene: TRBJ2-3
D gene: TRBD2
clone size: -

CDR3 protein: CASSVRVQSETQFF
CDR3 DNA: TGTGCCAGCAGTGTACGTGTACAGTCAGAGACCCAGTTCTTC
V gene: TRBV2
J gene: TRBJ2-1
D gene: -
clone size: -